This TCR beta chain derives from a study of lymphopenia after photon versus proton radiotherapy. Study-wide results and caveats: Authors raise, but do not show, better survival with proton therapy. Under photons, naive T cells and diversity fell while effector/memory populations rose. Post-nadir TCR diversity decline inversely tracked overall survival among those who died. After lymphocyte nadir, photon-treated repertoires showed oligoclonal expansion, especially CD8+ Temra.

On this clone: The antigen is unknown.

With 10 bases removed from V and 1 base from J, the gap between germline ends came to 19 bases. Germline CDR1 and CDR2: MNHEY and SVGAGI. This CDR3 is 15 amino acids long. Here immunoSEQ multiplex PCR was the method, and the copy in TCRdb shows in-frame clones only, minus some. The table lists around 70,000 clones, roughly 91% of them singletons. The sequence derives from a woman aged 65 to 85 with pancreatic cancer. The sequenced sample was peripheral blood, obtained from a patient treated with photon-based radiotherapy. J is TRBJ1-2 and V is TRBV6-5; the D gene is possibly TRBD1 (6 bases). CDR3 sequence reads: CATKAGAIFNYGYTF. The CDR3 DNA reads TGTGCCACCAAGGCAGGGGCGATATTTAACTATGGCTACACCTTC.